These T cell receptor beta chains were read from a single sample in a study of OX40 agonist ivuxolimab in advanced cancers. Sequencing was performed with immunoSEQ multiplex PCR; in TCRdb, only in-frame clones are kept and a portion is missing. The table lists about 74,000 clones, roughly 84% of them singletons, with over 2% in the top ten. The specimen comprised CD4+ or CD8+ T cells sorted from blood, sampled in a trial of the OX40 agonist ivuxolimab. All receptors come from an adult with an advanced solid tumor such as melanoma, head and neck, liver or kidney cancer. CDR3s include the opening cysteine and the closing phenylalanine or tryptophan. D genes are given only for firm matches. Part of the rows lack a size; the others show once, few, many or a class for expanded clones.

NA,TRBJ1-5,NA,TRBV7-2,CASSLGGVGANQPQHF,TGTGCCAGCAGCTTAGGCGGTGTAGGGGCCAATCAGCCCCAGCATTTT
TRBD2,TRBJ2-3,NA,TRBV18,CASSPWAGAGSDTQYF,TGTGCCAGCTCACCATGGGCGGGAGCCGGCTCAGATACGCAGTATTTT
NA,TRBJ2-2,NA,TRBV29-1,CSASIGAIKLFF,TGCAGCGCCTCGATAGGGGCTATAAAGCTGTTTTTT
TRBD1,TRBJ2-3,NA,TRBV7-9,CASSSGTGTDTQYF,TGTGCCAGCAGCTCCGGGACAGGTACAGATACGCAGTATTTT
NA,TRBJ1-4,NA,TRBV6-6,CASSYGKGNEKLFF,TGTGCCAGCAGTTACGGGAAGGGGAATGAAAAACTGTTTTTT
TRBD1,TRBJ1-1,NA,TRBV11-3,CASSLEGRGRGAFF,TGTGCCAGCAGCTTGGAGGGCAGGGGGCGCGGGGCTTTCTTT
TRBD1,TRBJ1-1,NA,TRBV6-1,CASSEVGWGQRNTEAFF,TGTGCCAGCAGTGAAGTGGGTTGGGGACAGCGAAACACTGAAGCTTTCTTT
NA,TRBJ2-1,NA,TRBV5-1,CASSLMGGQSYNEQFF,TGCGCCAGCAGCTTAATGGGGGGCCAGTCCTACAATGAGCAGTTCTTC
NA,TRBJ2-5,NA,TRBV7-2,CASSLLLSGAPRQETQYF,TGTGCCAGCAGCCTTCTTTTATCGGGCGCCCCTCGACAAGAGACCCAGTACTTC
NA,TRBJ2-2,few,TRBV6-5,CASVQDSAGGELFF,TGTGCCAGCGTTCAGGATAGCGCTGGCGGGGAGCTGTTTTTT
NA,TRBJ2-7,NA,TRBV21-1,CASSNEPGSNSYEQYF,TGTGCCAGCAGCAACGAACCAGGGTCAAACTCCTACGAGCAGTACTTC
NA,TRBJ1-2,NA,TRBV5-4,CASSLMTQQTWGYTF,TGTGCCAGCAGCTTAATGACACAGCAGACGTGGGGCTACACCTTC
NA,TRBJ2-1,NA,TRBV28,CASRSPGGFEQFF,TGTGCCAGCAGATCTCCCGGGGGTTTTGAGCAGTTCTTC
NA,TRBJ1-3,NA,TRBV4-3,CASSQDSEGRDTIYF,TGCGCCAGCAGCCAAGATAGCGAGGGGAGAGACACCATATATTTT
NA,TRBJ2-7,NA,TRBV29-1,CSAQAGYEQYF,TGCAGCGCTCAGGCGGGCTACGAGCAGTACTTC
NA,TRBJ2-2,NA,TRBV5-4,CASSRTGAALSGELFF,TGTGCCAGCAGCCGGACCGGAGCCGCACTGAGTGGGGAGCTGTTTTTT
NA,TRBJ2-3,NA,TRBV7-2,CASSVNTDTQYF,TGTGCCAGCAGCGTAAACACAGATACGCAGTATTTT
TRBD1,TRBJ1-6,NA,TRBV5-1,CASSRGTDNNSPLHF,TGCGCCAGCAGCCGAGGGACAGACAATAATTCACCCCTCCACTTT
TRBD1,TRBJ2-3,once,TRBV28,CASSSPGQHTDTQYF,TGTGCCAGCAGCTCCCCGGGACAGCACACAGATACGCAGTATTTT
TRBD1,TRBJ2-5,NA,TRBV27,CASSYGTGGRQETQYF,TGTGCCAGCAGTTATGGGACAGGGGGCCGGCAAGAGACCCAGTACTTC
NA,TRBJ1-6,once,TRBV5-1,CASSPAGGWSSPLHF,TGCGCCAGCAGCCCCGCCGGGGGTTGGAGTTCACCCCTCCACTTT
TRBD2,TRBJ2-2,NA,TRBV5-1,CASSHTIAGVPGELFF,TGCGCCAGCAGCCATACTATAGCGGGGGTCCCCGGGGAGCTGTTTTTT
NA,TRBJ2-1,NA,TRBV30,CAWGATWGEQFF,TGTGCCTGGGGAGCTACGTGGGGTGAGCAGTTCTTC
TRBD1,TRBJ2-3,NA,TRBV30,CAWSGDRGLNTQYF,TGCGCCTGGAGTGGGGACAGGGGGCTAAATACGCAGTATTTT
NA,TRBJ1-5,few,TRBV7-2,CASSIRPGFGQPQHF,TGTGCCAGCAGCATAAGGCCGGGATTTGGCCAGCCCCAGCATTTT
NA,TRBJ2-7,NA,TRBV11-2,CATERGGASYEQYF,TGTGCCACCGAAAGGGGTGGGGCTTCCTACGAGCAGTACTTC
NA,TRBJ2-5,NA,TRBV10-3,CAISSRGAGETQYF,TGTGCCATCAGTAGTCGGGGGGCAGGGGAGACCCAGTACTTC
NA,TRBJ2-1,NA,TRBV2,CASRRPPGNNEQFF,TGTGCCAGCAGACGCCCCCCCGGTAACAATGAGCAGTTCTTC
NA,TRBJ2-2,few,TRBV7-2,CASSFRPGELFF,TGTGCCAGCAGCTTCCGCCCCGGGGAGCTGTTTTTT
NA,TRBJ2-6,NA,TRBV29-1,CSVSSGANVLTF,TGCAGCGTTAGTTCTGGGGCCAACGTCCTGACTTTC
TRBD2,TRBJ2-1,NA,TRBV28,CASSLGGMVAGVDEQFF,TGTGCCAGCAGTTTAGGCGGGATGGTAGCGGGAGTCGATGAGCAGTTCTTC
NA,TRBJ2-2,NA,TRBV28,CAGRRDTGELFF,TGTGCCGGGCGCAGGGACACCGGGGAGCTGTTTTTT
NA,TRBJ2-7,NA,TRBV5-1,CASSLWHSVGEQYF,TGCGCCAGCAGCTTGTGGCATAGCGTAGGGGAGCAGTACTTC
NA,TRBJ2-4,NA,TRBV7-2,CASSFRPMGRAKNIQYF,TGTGCCAGCAGCTTTCGTCCGATGGGGAGAGCCAAAAACATTCAGTACTTC
NA,TRBJ2-3,once,TRBV7-3,CASSLDGGATDTQYF,TGTGCCAGCAGCTTAGATGGGGGCGCAACAGATACGCAGTATTTT
NA,TRBJ2-7,NA,TRBV28,CASSLFPSTSSYEQYF,TGTGCCAGCAGTTTATTCCCTAGCACGAGCTCCTACGAGCAGTACTTC
NA,TRBJ1-1,NA,TRBV28,CASSSQGRVNTEAFF,TGTGCCAGTTCGTCTCAGGGGCGAGTGAACACTGAAGCTTTCTTT
NA,TRBJ1-2,once,TRBV6-1,CASSEVGDGGYTF,TGTGCCAGCAGTGAAGTTGGGGACGGAGGCTACACCTTC
NA,TRBJ2-1,NA,TRBV19,CASSRQGTPGIYNEQFF,TGTGCCAGTAGTCGCCAGGGGACGCCGGGTATTTACAATGAGCAGTTCTTC
NA,TRBJ1-4,NA,TRBV6-1,CASCPSGTIKKLFF,TGTGCCAGCTGCCCTTCCGGGACAATAAAAAAACTGTTTTTT
TRBD1,TRBJ2-7,NA,TRBV11-1,CASSLVGTGGYEQYF,TGTGCCAGCAGCTTAGTCGGGACAGGGGGCTACGAGCAGTACTTC
TRBD1,TRBJ2-7,once,TRBV19,CASSIGTVIFYEQYF,TGTGCCAGTAGTATCGGGACAGTAATATTCTACGAGCAGTACTTC
TRBD2,TRBJ2-3,NA,TRBV5-6,CASTLAGSSTDTQYF,TGTGCCAGCACCCTAGCGGGGTCTAGCACAGATACGCAGTATTTT
TRBD2,TRBJ2-7,NA,TRBV10-3,CAINRGSGSPPYEQYF,TGTGCCATCAATCGGGGTAGCGGGAGCCCGCCCTACGAGCAGTACTTC
NA,TRBJ2-4,NA,TRBV4-1,CASSQDGGPENIQYF,TGCGCCAGCAGCCAAGATGGGGGGCCTGAAAACATTCAGTACTTC
NA,TRBJ1-2,NA,TRBV9,CASSVDGYFGYTF,TGTGCCAGCAGCGTAGATGGGTACTTTGGCTACACCTTC